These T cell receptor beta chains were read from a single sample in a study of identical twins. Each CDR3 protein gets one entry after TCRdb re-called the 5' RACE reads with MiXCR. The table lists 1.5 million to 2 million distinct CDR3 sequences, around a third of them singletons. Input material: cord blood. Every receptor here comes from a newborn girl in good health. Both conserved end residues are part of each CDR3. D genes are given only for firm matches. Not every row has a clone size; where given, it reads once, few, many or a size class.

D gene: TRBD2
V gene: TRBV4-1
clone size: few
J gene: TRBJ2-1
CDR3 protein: CASSQLSSGSKNEQFF
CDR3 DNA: TGCGCCAGCAGCCAATTAAGTAGCGGGAGTAAGAATGAGCAGTTCTTC

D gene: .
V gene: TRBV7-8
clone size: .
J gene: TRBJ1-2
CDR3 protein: CASSLERGGGYTF
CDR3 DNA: TGTGCCAGCAGCTTAGAAAGGGGGGGTGGCTACACCTTC

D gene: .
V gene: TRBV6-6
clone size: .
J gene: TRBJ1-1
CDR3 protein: CASSYMGEGTEAFF
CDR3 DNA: TGTGCCAGCAGTTACATGGGGGAAGGAACTGAAGCTTTCTTT

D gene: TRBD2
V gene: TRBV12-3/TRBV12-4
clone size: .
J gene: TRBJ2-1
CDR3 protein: CASHTSGEVGCNEQFF
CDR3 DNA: TGTGCCAGTCACACTAGCGGGGAGGTGGGATGCAATGAGCAGTTCTTC

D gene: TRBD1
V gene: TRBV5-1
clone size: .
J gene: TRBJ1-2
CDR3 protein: CASSFRDRVFGYTF
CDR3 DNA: TGCGCCAGCAGCTTCAGGGACAGGGTCTTTGGCTACACCTTC

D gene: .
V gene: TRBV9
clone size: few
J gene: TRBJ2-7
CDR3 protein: CASSVARGGAYNEQYF
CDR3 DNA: TGTGCCAGCAGCGTAGCTCGGGGCGGGGCGTACAATGAGCAGTACTTC

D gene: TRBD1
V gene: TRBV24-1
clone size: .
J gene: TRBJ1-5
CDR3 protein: CATSDLRTGSNQPQHF
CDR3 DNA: TGTGCCACCAGTGATTTGAGGACAGGGAGCAATCAGCCCCAGCATTTT

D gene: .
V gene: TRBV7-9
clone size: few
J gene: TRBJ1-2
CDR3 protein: CASSLPEWVRNYGYTF
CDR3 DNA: TGTGCCAGCAGCCTGCCCGAATGGGTTCGCAACTATGGCTACACCTTC

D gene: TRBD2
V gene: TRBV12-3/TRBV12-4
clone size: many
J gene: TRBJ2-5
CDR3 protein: CASSLRHSSGVSSETQYF
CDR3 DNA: TGTGCCAGCAGTTTACGCCACTCTAGCGGGGTGTCTTCTGAGACCCAGTACTTC

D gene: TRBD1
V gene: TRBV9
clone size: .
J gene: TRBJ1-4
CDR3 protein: CASSSRGRTGGEKLFF
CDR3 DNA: TGTGCCAGCAGCTCCAGGGGGCGAACCGGAGGTGAAAAACTGTTTTTT

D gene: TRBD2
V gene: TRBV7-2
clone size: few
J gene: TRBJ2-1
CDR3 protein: CASSLNVLAGHNEQFF
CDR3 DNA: TGTGCCAGCAGCTTAAACGTACTAGCGGGGCACAATGAGCAGTTCTTC

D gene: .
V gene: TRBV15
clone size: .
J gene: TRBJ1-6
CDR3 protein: CATSRDEGDPRESPPHF
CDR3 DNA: TGTGCCACCAGCAGAGATGAGGGGGACCCCCGCGAATCCCCCCCCCACTTT

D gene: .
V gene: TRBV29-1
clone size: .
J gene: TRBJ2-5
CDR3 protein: CSVEHQGGNYNEQYF
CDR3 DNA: TGCAGCGTTGAGCACCAGGGGGGTAACTACAATGAGCAGTACTTC

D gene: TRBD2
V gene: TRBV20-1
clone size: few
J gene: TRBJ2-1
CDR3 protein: CSAASAGLAFSYNEQFF
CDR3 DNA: TGCAGTGCTGCCTCCGCGGGACTAGCGTTCTCCTACAATGAGCAGTTCTTC

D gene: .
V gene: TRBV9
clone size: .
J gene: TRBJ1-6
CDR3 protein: CASSKQGQWNSPLHF
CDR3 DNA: TGTGCCAGCAGTAAACAGGGCCAATGGAATTCACCCCTCCACTTT

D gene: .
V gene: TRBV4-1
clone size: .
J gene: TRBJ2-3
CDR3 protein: CAGSRLSTDTQYF
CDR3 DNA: TGCGCCGGCAGCCGGTTATCGACAGATACGCAGTATTTT

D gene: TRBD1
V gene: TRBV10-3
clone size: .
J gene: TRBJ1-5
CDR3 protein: CGGQGPRRNQPQHF
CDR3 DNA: TGTGGGGGACAGGGGCCCAGAAGGAATCAGCCCCAGCATTTT

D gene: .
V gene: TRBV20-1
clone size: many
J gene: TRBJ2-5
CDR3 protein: CSARDADWQETQYF
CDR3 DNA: TGCAGTGCTAGAGACGCGGATTGGCAAGAGACCCAGTACTTC

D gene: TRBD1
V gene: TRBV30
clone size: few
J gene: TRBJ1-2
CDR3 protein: CAWLQDRAFYGYTF
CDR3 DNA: TGTGCCTGGCTACAGGACAGGGCCTTCTATGGCTACACCTTC

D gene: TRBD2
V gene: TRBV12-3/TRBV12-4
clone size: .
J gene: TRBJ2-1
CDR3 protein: CASRGLFNEQFF
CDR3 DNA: TGTGCCAGCAGGGGACTATTCAATGAGCAGTTCTTC

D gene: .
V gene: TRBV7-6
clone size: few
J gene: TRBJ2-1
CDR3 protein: CASSLGTRDEQFF
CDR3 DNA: TGTGCCAGCAGCTTAGGGACACGGGATGAGCAGTTCTTC

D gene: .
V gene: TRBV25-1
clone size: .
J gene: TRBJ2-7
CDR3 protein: CASSESWAGSYEQYF
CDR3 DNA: TGTGCCAGCAGTGAATCTTGGGCGGGCTCCTACGAGCAGTACTTC

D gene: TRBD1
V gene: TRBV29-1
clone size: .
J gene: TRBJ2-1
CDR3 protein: CSAEGDREDNEQFF
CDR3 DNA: TGCAGCGCCGAGGGGGACAGGGAAGACAATGAGCAGTTCTTC

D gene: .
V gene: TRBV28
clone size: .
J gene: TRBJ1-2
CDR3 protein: CASSLTPVRDGYTF
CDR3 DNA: TGTGCCAGCAGTTTAACCCCCGTTAGGGATGGCTACACCTTC

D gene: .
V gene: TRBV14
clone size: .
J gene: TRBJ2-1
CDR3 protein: CASSQAPGAPYNEQFF
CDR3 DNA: TGTGCCAGCAGCCAAGCCCCTGGGGCCCCCTACAATGAGCAGTTCTTC

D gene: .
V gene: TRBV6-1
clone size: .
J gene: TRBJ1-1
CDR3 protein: CASSARWTEAFF
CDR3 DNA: TGTGCCAGCAGTGCCCGGTGGACTGAAGCTTTCTTT

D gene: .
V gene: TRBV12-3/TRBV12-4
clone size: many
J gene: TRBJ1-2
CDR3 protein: CASSLSRDGNYGYTF
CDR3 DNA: TGTGCCAGCAGTTTATCCCGGGACGGGAACTATGGCTACACCTTC

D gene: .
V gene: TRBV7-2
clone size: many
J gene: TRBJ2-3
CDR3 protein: CASSSRQMLSTDTQYF
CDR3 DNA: TGTGCCAGCAGCTCAAGACAGATGCTTAGCACAGATACGCAGTATTTT

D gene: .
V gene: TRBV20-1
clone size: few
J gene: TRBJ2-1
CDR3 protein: CSANRLEQFF
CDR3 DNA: TGCAGTGCTAACCGTCTTGAGCAGTTCTTC

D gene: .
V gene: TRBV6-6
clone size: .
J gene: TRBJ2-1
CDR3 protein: CASSYTLDSYNEQFF
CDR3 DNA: TGTGCCAGCAGTTACACTTTAGACTCCTACAATGAGCAGTTCTTC

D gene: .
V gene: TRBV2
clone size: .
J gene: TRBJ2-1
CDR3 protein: CASSVWAEQFF
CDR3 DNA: TGTGCCAGCAGTGTTTGGGCGGAGCAGTTCTTC

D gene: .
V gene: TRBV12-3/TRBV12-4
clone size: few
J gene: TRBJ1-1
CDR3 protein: CASSLIGGARTEAFF
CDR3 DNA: TGTGCCAGCAGTTTAATAGGGGGGGCACGGACTGAAGCTTTCTTT

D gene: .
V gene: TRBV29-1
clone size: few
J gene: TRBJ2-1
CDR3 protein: CSVWAGSYNEQFF
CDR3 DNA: TGCAGCGTTTGGGCAGGCTCCTACAATGAGCAGTTCTTC

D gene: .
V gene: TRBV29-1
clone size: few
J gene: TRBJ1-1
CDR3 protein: CSVTTGRGIMNTEAFF
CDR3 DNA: TGCAGCGTTACAACAGGGAGGGGGATCATGAACACTGAAGCTTTCTTT

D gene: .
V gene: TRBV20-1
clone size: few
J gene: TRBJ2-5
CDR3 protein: CSAPDSREQYF
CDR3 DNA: TGCAGTGCTCCCGATTCGCGAGAGCAGTACTTC

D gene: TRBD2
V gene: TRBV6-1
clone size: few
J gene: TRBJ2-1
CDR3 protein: CASSRGHLAGVFDEQFF
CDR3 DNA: TGTGCCAGCAGTCGGGGCCACTTAGCGGGAGTTTTCGATGAGCAGTTCTTC

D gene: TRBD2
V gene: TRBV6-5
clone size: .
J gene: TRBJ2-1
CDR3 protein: CASSYPGLVPYNEQFF
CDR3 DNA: TGTGCCAGCAGTTATCCCGGACTAGTTCCCTACAATGAGCAGTTCTTC

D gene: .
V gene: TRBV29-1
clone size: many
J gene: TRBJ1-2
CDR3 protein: CSVDRAASYGYTF
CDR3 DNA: TGCAGCGTTGACCGCGCAGCCTCCTATGGCTACACCTTC

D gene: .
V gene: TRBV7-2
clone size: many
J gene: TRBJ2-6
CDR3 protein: CASSLVGGGANVLTF
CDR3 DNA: TGTGCCAGCAGCTTAGTGGGAGGTGGGGCCAACGTCCTGACTTTC

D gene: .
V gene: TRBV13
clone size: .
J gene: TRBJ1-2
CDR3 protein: CASSLLKEANYGYTF
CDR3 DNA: TGTGCCAGCAGCTTATTGAAGGAAGCTAACTATGGCTACACCTTC

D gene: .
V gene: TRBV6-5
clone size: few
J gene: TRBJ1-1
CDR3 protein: CASIKSPNTEAFF
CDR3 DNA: TGTGCCAGCATTAAATCCCCGAACACTGAAGCTTTCTTT

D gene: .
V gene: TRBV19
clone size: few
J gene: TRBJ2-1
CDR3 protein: CACGPPGNEQFF
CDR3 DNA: TGTGCCTGCGGGCCTCCGGGTAATGAGCAGTTCTTC

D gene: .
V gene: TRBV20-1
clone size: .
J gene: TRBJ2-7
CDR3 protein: CSGIGGTYEQYF
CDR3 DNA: TGCAGTGGCATCGGAGGGACCTACGAGCAGTACTTC

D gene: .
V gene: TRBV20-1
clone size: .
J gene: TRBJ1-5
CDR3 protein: CSASLGPPGGQPQHF
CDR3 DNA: TGCAGTGCTAGTCTGGGACCGCCGGGAGGTCAGCCCCAGCATTTT